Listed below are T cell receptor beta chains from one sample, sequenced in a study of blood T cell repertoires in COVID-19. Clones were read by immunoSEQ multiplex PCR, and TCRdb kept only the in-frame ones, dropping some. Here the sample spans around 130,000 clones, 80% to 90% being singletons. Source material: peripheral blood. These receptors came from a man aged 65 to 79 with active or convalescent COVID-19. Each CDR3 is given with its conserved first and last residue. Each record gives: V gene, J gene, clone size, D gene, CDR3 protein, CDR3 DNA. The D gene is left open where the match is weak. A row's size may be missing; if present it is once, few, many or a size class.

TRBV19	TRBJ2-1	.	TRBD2	CASRLGLDYNEQFF	TGTGCCAGTAGACTCGGACTAGATTACAATGAGCAGTTCTTC
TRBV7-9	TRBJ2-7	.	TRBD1	CASSRSPGQGNYEQYF	TGTGCCAGCAGCCGAAGTCCGGGACAGGGAAACTACGAGCAGTACTTC
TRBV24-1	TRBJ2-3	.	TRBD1	CATSDLRGQGHRDTQYF	TGTGCCACCAGTGATTTGAGAGGACAGGGGCACAGGGATACGCAGTATTTT
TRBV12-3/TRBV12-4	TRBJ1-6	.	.	CASRGLDSPLHF	TGTGCCAGTAGAGGGTTAGATTCACCCCTCCACTTT
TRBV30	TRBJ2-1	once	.	CAWTGSGNEQFF	TGTGCCTGGACAGGGTCCGGGAATGAGCAGTTCTTC
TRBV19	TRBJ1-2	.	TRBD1	CASLRQGASGYTF	TGTGCCAGCCTTCGACAGGGGGCCTCTGGCTACACCTTC
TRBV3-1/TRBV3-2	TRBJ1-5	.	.	CASSTTGSPNQPQHF	TGTGCCAGCAGCACGACGGGGTCCCCCAATCAGCCCCAGCATTTT
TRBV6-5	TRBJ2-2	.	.	CASRREGNTGELFF	TGTGCCAGCAGAAGAGAGGGGAACACCGGGGAGCTGTTTTTT
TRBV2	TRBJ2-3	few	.	CASSLQGHNTDTQYF	TGTGCCAGCTCCCTTCAGGGACACAACACAGATACGCAGTATTTT
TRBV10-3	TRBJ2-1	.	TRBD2	CAINQGLAADEQFF	TGTGCCATCAACCAAGGACTAGCAGCCGATGAGCAGTTCTTC
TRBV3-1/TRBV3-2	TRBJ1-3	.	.	CASSPPGSQGSTIYF	TGTGCCAGCAGCCCCCCCGGGTCCCAAGGAAGCACCATATATTTT
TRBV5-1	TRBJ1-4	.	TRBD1	CASTGQGAGEKLFF	TGCGCCAGCACCGGACAGGGGGCCGGGGAAAAACTGTTTTTT
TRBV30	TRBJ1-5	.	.	CAWSPNSNQPQHF	TGTGCCTGGAGTCCTAATAGCAATCAGCCCCAGCATTTT
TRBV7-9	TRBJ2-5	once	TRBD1	CASSRTGEETQYF	TGTGCCAGCAGCAGGACAGGGGAAGAGACCCAGTACTTC
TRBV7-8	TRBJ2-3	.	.	CASSLMQGGTSTDTQYF	TGTGCCAGCAGCCTCATGCAGGGCGGCACTAGCACAGATACGCAGTATTTT
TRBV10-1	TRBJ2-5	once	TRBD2	CASSSGLAGDTYQETQYF	TGCGCCAGCAGCTCGGGGCTAGCGGGAGATACGTACCAAGAGACCCAGTACTTC
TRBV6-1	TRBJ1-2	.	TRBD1	CASSEAGQGTYGYTF	TGTGCCAGCAGTGAAGCGGGACAGGGGACCTATGGCTACACCTTC
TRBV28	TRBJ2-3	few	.	CLLATEGTDTQYF	TGCCTTCTAGCGACAGAGGGCACAGATACGCAGTATTTT
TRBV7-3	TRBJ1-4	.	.	CASSLGGKDEKLFF	TGTGCCAGCAGCCTGGGGGGGAAAGACGAAAAACTGTTTTTT
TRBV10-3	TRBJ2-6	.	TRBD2	CAISERASGRTDGANVLTF	TGTGCCATCAGTGAGCGGGCTAGCGGGAGGACCGATGGGGCCAACGTCCTGACTTTC
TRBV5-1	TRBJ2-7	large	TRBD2	CASSQASGFYEQYF	TGCGCCAGCAGTCAAGCTAGCGGATTCTACGAGCAGTACTTC
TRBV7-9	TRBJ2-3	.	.	CASSRKGGRASTDTQYF	TGTGCCAGCAGCAGGAAGGGGGGGAGGGCCAGCACAGATACGCAGTATTTT
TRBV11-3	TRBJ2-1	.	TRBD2	CASSLDVELAGAPYNEQFF	TGTGCCAGCAGCTTAGACGTGGAGCTAGCGGGAGCCCCCTACAATGAGCAGTTCTTC
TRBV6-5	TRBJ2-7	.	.	CASRRGTYEQYF	TGTGCCAGCAGGCGGGGAACCTACGAGCAGTACTTC
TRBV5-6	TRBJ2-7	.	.	CASSLEPVVSYEQYF	TGTGCCAGCAGCTTAGAACCGGTCGTCTCCTACGAGCAGTACTTC
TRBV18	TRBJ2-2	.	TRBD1	CASSPSGTGNTGELFF	TGTGCCAGCTCACCTTCCGGGACAGGGAACACCGGGGAGCTGTTTTTT